These 24 T cell receptor beta chains were sequenced from one sample in a study of T cells in narcolepsy. Produced via immunoSEQ multiplex PCR; TCRdb's table is partial and in-frame only. This table has about 35,000 clones, over 65% appearing once. What was sequenced was memory (CD45RA-) CD4+ T cells from blood. Source of these receptors: a human donor in good health.

V is TRBV10-3 and J is TRBJ2-1, with unresolved D. The germline V gene encodes CDR1 ENHRY and CDR2 SYGVKD. Between the trimmed V and J ends, which lost 4 bases and 6 bases, there was a span of 13 bases. This CDR3 region has 14 residues. This chain's CDR3 is CAISAAWPSNEQFF. As DNA, the CDR3 is TGTGCCATCAGTGCCGCCTGGCCCTCCAATGAGCAGTTCTTC.

The gene calls are TRBV7-6 and TRBJ2-1; D is unresolved. Germline assignment: CDR1 SGHVS and CDR2 FNYEAQ. Trimming left V 5 bases short and J 2 bases short, with 10 bases between. The CDR3 has 14 amino acids. The CDR3 nucleotides read TGTGCCAGCAGCGAAACCGGTACCTACAATGAGCAGTTCTTC. It specifies CASSETGTYNEQFF.

The V gene is TRBV15, the J gene TRBJ1-1; no definite D call. This CDR3 comprises 16 residues. In germline, CDR1 is LNHNV, CDR2 YYDKDF (reference sequence). Trimming removed 1 base at V and 0 bases at J, with 12 bases between. The CDR3 reads CATSRGKTAMNTEAFF. The CDR3 DNA sequence: TGTGCCACCAGCAGAGGGAAAACAGCCATGAACACTGAAGCTTTCTTT.

The chain has TRBV10-2 and TRBJ2-5; D unclear. The length of the CDR3 is 13 residues. Germline V gene lookup returns CDR1 WSHSY and CDR2 SAAADI. V was pared by 4 bases and J by 5 bases, with 11 bases between. The DNA for the CDR3 is TGCGCCAGCAGTGTGCCTACCATGGAGACCCAGTACTTC. It specifies CASSVPTMETQYF.

This clone has only a few counts. The V and J genes are TRBV7-3 and TRBJ1-3; no clear D gene. Trimming left V 5 bases short and J 0 bases short, with 8 bases between. The length of the CDR3 is 14 residues. CDR1 SGHTA and CDR2 FQGTGA come from the germline V gene. This CDR3 is CASSRSSSGNTIYF. For the CDR3, the DNA is TGTGCCAGCAGCCGTAGTTCCTCTGGAAACACCATATATTTT.

V usage is TRBV5-6 and J usage is TRBJ2-2; the D gene is possibly TRBD2 (5 bases). CDR1 SGHDT and CDR2 YYEEEE come from the germline V gene. The CDR3 loop spans 15 amino acids. V was clipped by 2 bases and J by 6 bases, with 14 bases between them. The CDR3 coding sequence is TGTGCCAGCAGCTTCCGGGCCTCGGAGGCCGGGGAGCTGTTTTTT. This codes for CASSFRASEAGELFF.

J is TRBJ1-1 and V is TRBV2; D gene uncertain. Germline CDR1 and CDR2: SNHLY and FYNNEI. This CDR3 has 13 amino acids. Between the trimmed V and J ends, which lost 4 bases and 1 base, there was a span of 7 bases. The CDR3 sequence is CASSVYSNTEAFF. CDR3 nucleotide sequence: TGTGCCAGCAGTGTTTATTCGAACACTGAAGCTTTCTTT.

CDR3 bases: TGTGCCAGCAGCTCGCCGGTGGGGCCTCCTCAGCAGTACTTC. It translates to CASSSPVGPPQQYF. The chain recombines TRBV11-3 with TRBJ2-7, with D perhaps matching TRBD1 (5 bases). Germline V lookup: CDR1 SGHNT, CDR2 YENEEA. The CDR3 has 14 residues. V lost 4 bases, J lost 8 bases, and 18 bases lay in between.

The chain employs TRBV10-2 and TRBJ1-2, with D maybe TRBD1 (5 bases). Deletions cut 7 bases from V and 6 bases from J, with 12 bases between. CDR1 and CDR2 from the germline V gene are WSHSY and SAAADI. The CDR3 is 12 amino acids. The chain's CDR3 is CASNGGGNGYTF. CDR3 DNA sequence: TGCGCCAGCAATGGGGGGGGAAATGGCTACACCTTC.

The sample holds one count of this clone. The chain recombines TRBV9 with TRBJ2-7, with D perhaps TRBD1 (5 bases). This CDR3 is 13 amino acids long. The germline CDR1 and CDR2 sequences are SGDLS and YYNGEE. Deletions cut 4 bases from V and 1 base from J, with 9 bases between. This CDR3 is CASSLQGSYEQYF. Here the CDR3 DNA reads TGTGCCAGCAGCCTCCAGGGTTCCTACGAGCAGTACTTC.

The genes are TRBV11-3 and TRBJ2-7; 8 nucleotides match TRBD1. The CDR3 length is 20 residues. Germline values: CDR1 SGHNT, CDR2 YENEEA. The V and J ends lost 4 bases and 0 bases, in that order; junction bases with no gene match: 20. The CDR3 spells CASSSPGLLGQGAHSYEQYF. The CDR3 DNA follows: TGTGCCAGCAGCTCTCCCGGGTTGCTAGGGCAGGGGGCCCACTCCTACGAGCAGTACTTC.

This clone was counted between two and nine times. CDR3 DNA sequence: TGTGCCAGCAGTTTTCTCAGTGGGGAAAAACTGTTTTTT. Translation gives CASSFLSGEKLFF. This chain uses TRBV28 with TRBJ1-4; D not resolved. V lost 3 bases to trimming and J lost 8 bases, with 10 bases between them. The CDR3 spans 13 residues. Germline lookup yields CDR1 MDHEN and CDR2 SYDVKM.

This clone was seen a single time. This chain connects TRBV11-3 to TRBJ2-7; 8 bases agree with TRBD1. CDR1 is SGHNT, CDR2 YENEEA, per germline. The ends lost 3 bases at V and 6 bases at J; junction bases unmatched: 4. The CDR3 has 13 amino acids. As DNA, the CDR3 is TGTGCCAGCAGCTTCCGGACAGGGTTCGAGCAGTACTTC. The encoded protein is CASSFRTGFEQYF.

Only one count was recorded for this clone. This chain links TRBV27 with TRBJ1-1, with TRBD1 as a possible D gene (5 bases). Looked up from germline, CDR1 is MNHEY and CDR2 is SMNVEV (reference sequence). CDR3 size: 14 residues. Trimming removed 5 bases from V and 0 bases from J, with 10 bases in between. Here the CDR3 reads CASSPSGVNTEAFF. The CDR3 coding sequence is TGTGCCAGCAGTCCCTCGGGGGTGAACACTGAAGCTTTCTTT.

The rearrangement uses TRBV11-3 and TRBJ2-1; 8 positions agree with TRBD2. V trimming: 5 bases; J trimming: 4 bases; junction bases outside the gene matches: 7. The germline gives CDR1 SGHNT, CDR2 YENEEA. This CDR3 is 15 amino acids long. This CDR3 reads CASSPGVAGYNEQFF. The DNA for the CDR3 is TGTGCCAGCAGCCCCGGGGTAGCGGGGTACAATGAGCAGTTCTTC. Full variable domain (outside the CDR3, taken from reference TRBV11-3 and TRBJ2-1): EAGVVQSPRYKIIEKKQPVAFWCNPISGHNTLYWYLQNLGQGPELLIRYENEEAVDDSQLPKDRFSAERLKGVDSTLKIQPAELGDSAVYLCASSPGVAGYNEQFFGPGTRLTVL.

V gene TRBV29-1 combines with J gene TRBJ1-2; 8 positions agree with TRBD1. Germline V gene sequence: CDR1 SQVTM, CDR2 ANQGSEA. The CDR3 loop spans 12 amino acids. V was pared by 7 bases and J by 7 bases, with 8 bases of the junction left unmatched. The CDR3: CSGTGSESGYTF. The DNA for the CDR3 is TGCAGCGGGACAGGGTCGGAGAGTGGCTACACCTTC.

This clone came up once. This rearrangement joins TRBV30 to TRBJ2-5, with 7 bases lining up with TRBD1. The CDR3 is 13 residues long. The V gene's germline CDR1 is GTSNPN and CDR2 SVGIG (reference sequence). Unmatched junction bases numbered 4, after V lost 4 bases and J lost 2 bases. The CDR3 region is CAWKGQAQETQYF. The DNA of the CDR3 is TGTGCCTGGAAAGGACAGGCGCAAGAGACCCAGTACTTC.

V and J are TRBV6-5 and TRBJ2-7; TRBD2 might be the D (6 bases). Trimming shortened V by 6 bases and J by 1 base, and 10 bases separated the two germline ends. The CDR3 is made up of 13 amino acids. Germline V gives CDR1 MNHEY, CDR2 SVGAGI. In DNA form, the CDR3 reads TGTGCCAGCAGCCCGGCGGGGTCCTACGAGCAGTACTTC. It translates to CASSPAGSYEQYF.

The V and J genes are TRBV11-3 and TRBJ2-7, with 7 nucleotides matching TRBD1. The J segment lost 5 bases and the V segment lost 2 bases, leaving 6 bases of the junction unmatched. Germline-derived CDR1 and CDR2 are SGHNT and YENEEA. The CDR3 totals 14 residues. CDR3 region: CASSLSDRDNEQYF. The CDR3 DNA sequence: TGTGCCAGCAGCTTAAGTGACAGGGATAACGAGCAGTACTTC.

This clone was observed a handful of times. This chain uses TRBV4-1 with TRBJ2-3, with 7 bases identical to TRBD2. Germline CDR1 and CDR2: MGHRA and YSYEKL. The V segment lost 1 base and the J segment 0 bases; nucleotides outside the gene matches: 4. This CDR3 has 16 amino acids. The chain's CDR3 is CASSQVPGGSTDTQYF. The CDR3 DNA reads as TGCGCCAGCAGCCAAGTACCGGGGGGTAGCACAGATACGCAGTATTTT.

This chain uses TRBV7-9 with TRBJ2-3; the D is unclear. CDR3 length: 11 residues. V was trimmed by 3 bases and J by 4 bases, leaving 2 bases between them. In germline, CDR1 is SEHNR, CDR2 FQNEAQ (reference sequence). The CDR3 loop is CASSFPDTQYF. The CDR3 nucleotides read TGTGCCAGCAGCTTTCCAGATACGCAGTATTTT.

The V call is TRBV5-4, the J call TRBJ1-5; 7 nucleotides line up with TRBD1. Germline trimming cut 4 bases from V and 5 bases from J; bases unmatched to any gene: 12. Germline lookup yields CDR1 SGHNT and CDR2 YYREEE (reference sequence). The CDR3 is made up of 16 amino acids. CDR3 bases: TGTGCCAGCAGCCTATACGACAGGGTAACCGATCAGCCCCAGCATTTT. It translates to CASSLYDRVTDQPQHF. Based on the CDR3 plus reference TRBV5-4 and TRBJ1-5, the full variable domain is ETGVTQSPTHLIKTRGQQVTLRCSSQSGHNTVSWYQQALGQGPQFIFQYYREEENGRGNFPPRFSGLQFPNYSSELNVNALELDDSALYLCASSLYDRVTDQPQHFGDGTRLSIL.

The chain recombines TRBV19 with TRBJ1-2; D might be TRBD1 (6 bases). The CDR3 loop spans 15 amino acids. Per germline, CDR1 LNHDA and CDR2 SQIVND (reference sequence). V dropped 7 bases and J dropped 4 bases, with 19 bases sitting between them. CDR3 DNA sequence: TGTGCCAGTACCCAAGGGGGGGGAGCCGGCTATGGCTACACCTTC. Residues: CASTQGGGAGYGYTF.

This chain links TRBV10-3 with TRBJ1-1; 9 positions match TRBD1. V trimming: 6 bases; J trimming: 0 bases; junction bases outside the gene matches: 5. The CDR3 spans 15 residues. Germline values: CDR1 ENHRY, CDR2 SYGVKD. The chain's CDR3 is CAISTGGGLNTEAFF. The CDR3, as DNA: TGTGCCATCAGCACAGGGGGCGGTCTGAACACTGAAGCTTTCTTT.